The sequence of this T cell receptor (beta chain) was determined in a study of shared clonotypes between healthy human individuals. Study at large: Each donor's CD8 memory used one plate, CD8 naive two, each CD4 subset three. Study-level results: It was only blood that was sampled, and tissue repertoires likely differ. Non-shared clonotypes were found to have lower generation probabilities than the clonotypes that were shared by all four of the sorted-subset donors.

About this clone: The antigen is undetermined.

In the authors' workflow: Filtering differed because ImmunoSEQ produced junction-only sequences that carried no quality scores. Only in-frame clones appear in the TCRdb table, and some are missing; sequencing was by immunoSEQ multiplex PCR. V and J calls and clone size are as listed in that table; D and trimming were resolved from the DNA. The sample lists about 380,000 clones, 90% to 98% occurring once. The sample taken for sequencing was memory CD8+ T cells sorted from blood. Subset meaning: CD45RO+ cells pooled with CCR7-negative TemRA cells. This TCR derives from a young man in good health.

Here the CDR3 DNA reads TGTGCCAGCAGTTACGGGCCGCACATGAGGAATGGCTACACCTTC. Its translation: CASSYGPHMRNGYTF. The rearrangement links TRBV6-6 to TRBJ1-2, with D hard to call. The CDR3 runs to 15 residues. Germline lookup yields CDR1 MNHNY and CDR2 SVGAGI (reference sequence). Trimming took 2 bases from V and 6 from J, leaving 16 bases between them.